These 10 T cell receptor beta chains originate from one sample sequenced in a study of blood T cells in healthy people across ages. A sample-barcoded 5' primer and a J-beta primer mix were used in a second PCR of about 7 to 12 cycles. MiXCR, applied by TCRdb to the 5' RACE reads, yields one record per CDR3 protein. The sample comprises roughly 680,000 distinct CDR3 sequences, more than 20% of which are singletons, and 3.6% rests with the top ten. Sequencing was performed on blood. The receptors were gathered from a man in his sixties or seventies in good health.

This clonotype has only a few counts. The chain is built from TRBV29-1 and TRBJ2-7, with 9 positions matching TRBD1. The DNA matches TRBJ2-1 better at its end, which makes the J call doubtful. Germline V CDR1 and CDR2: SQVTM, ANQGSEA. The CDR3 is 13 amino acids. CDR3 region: CSAGTGWVNEQFF. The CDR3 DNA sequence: TGCAGCGCTGGGACAGGGTGGGTGAATGAGCAGTTCTTC.

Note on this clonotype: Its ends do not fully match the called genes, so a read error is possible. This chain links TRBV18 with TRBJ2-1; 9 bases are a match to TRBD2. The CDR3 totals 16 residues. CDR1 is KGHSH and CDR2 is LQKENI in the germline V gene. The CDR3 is CAGSATGSGSANEQFF. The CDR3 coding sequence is TGTGCCGGCTCAGCTACAGGTAGCGGGAGCGCCAATGAGCAGTTCTTC.

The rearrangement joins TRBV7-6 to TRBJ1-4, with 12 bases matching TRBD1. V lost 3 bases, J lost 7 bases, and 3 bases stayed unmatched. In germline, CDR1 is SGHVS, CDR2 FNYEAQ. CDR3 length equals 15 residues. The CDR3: CASSFGTGGSEKLFF. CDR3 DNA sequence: TGTGCCAGCAGCTTTGGGACAGGGGGCAGTGAAAAACTGTTTTTT.

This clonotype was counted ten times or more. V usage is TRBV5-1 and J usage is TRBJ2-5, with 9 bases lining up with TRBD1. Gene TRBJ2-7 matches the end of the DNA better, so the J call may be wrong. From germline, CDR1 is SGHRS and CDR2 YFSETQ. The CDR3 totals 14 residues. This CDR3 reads CASSRTGANYEQYF. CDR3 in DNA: TGCGCCAGCAGCAGGACAGGGGCAAACTACGAGCAGTACTTC.

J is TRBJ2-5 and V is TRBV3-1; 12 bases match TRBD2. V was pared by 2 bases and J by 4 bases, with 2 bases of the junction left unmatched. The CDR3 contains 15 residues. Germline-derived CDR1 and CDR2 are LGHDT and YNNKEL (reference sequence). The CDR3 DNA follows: TGTGCCAGCAGCCAACTAGCGGGGGGGCTAGAGACCCAGTACTTC. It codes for CASSQLAGGLETQYF.

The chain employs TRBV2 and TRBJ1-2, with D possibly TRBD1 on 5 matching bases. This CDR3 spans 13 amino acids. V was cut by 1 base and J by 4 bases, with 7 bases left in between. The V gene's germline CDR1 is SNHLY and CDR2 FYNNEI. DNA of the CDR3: TGTGCCAGCAGTGAAGGGACAACCTATGGCTACACCTTC. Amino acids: CASSEGTTYGYTF.

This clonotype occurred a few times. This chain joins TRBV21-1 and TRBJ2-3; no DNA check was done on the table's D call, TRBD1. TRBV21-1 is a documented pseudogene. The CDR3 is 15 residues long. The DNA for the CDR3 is TGTGCCAGCAGCAACCGGGACACAGACACAGATACGCAGTATTTT. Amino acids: CASSNRDTDTDTQYF.

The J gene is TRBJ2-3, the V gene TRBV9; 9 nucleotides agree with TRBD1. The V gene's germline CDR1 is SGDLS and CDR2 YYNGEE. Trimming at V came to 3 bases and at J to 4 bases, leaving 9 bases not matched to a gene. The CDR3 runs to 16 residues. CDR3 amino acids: CASSEPGTGNPDTQYF. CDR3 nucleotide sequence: TGTGCCAGCAGCGAACCCGGGACAGGGAATCCAGATACGCAGTATTTT.

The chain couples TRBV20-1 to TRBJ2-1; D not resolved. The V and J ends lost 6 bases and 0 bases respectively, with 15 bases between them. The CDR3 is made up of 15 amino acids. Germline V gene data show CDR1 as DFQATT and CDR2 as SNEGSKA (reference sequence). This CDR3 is CSAKTHDLSYNEQFF. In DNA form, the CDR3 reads TGCAGTGCAAAGACCCACGACCTCTCCTACAATGAGCAGTTCTTC.

CDR3: CSPGQGDEQYF. CDR3 sequence (DNA): TGCAGTCCTGGGCAGGGAGACGAGCAGTACTTC. The chain has TRBV20-1 and TRBJ2-7; perhaps D is TRBD1 or TRBD2 (5 bases each). The V gene's germline CDR1 is DFQATT and CDR2 SNEGSKA (reference sequence). Trimming pared 8 bases from V and 5 bases from J, leaving 13 bases between. The CDR3 runs to 11 residues.